This T cell receptor beta chain is from a study of vaccination effects on CD4 cells after COVID-19. For the study at large: Using viral peptide pools, the ViraFEST assay grew out antigen-specific CD4+ T cells prior to sequencing.

Repertoires were generated with immunoSEQ multiplex PCR, while TCRdb's copy carries only in-frame clones and drops some. The table records 45,000 to 60,000 clones, 70% to 80% of them present only once. Germline-derived CDR1 and CDR2 are SQVTM and ANQGSEA. The CDR3 is 13 residues long. V was clipped by 6 bases and J by 5 bases, with 13 bases between them. Study outcomes and limitations: Whether induced by infection or by vaccine, clones showed marked clonal contraction late after vaccination. Of the vaccine-induced clones from healthy vaccinees, merely 1 of 255 recognized common cold coronaviruses as well.

Regarding this clone: No antigen is known for it.

An approximately 10-day culture period preceded the isolation of CD4+ T cells. Nucleocapsid antibody tests were negative, and the vaccine recipients had no prior SARS-CoV-2 infection. This sequence joins TRBV29-1 and TRBJ1-4; D is unresolved. The sample consisted of CD4+ T cells from PBMCs cultured without peptide, taken before COVID-19 vaccination. The source of this sequence is a human donor who received a COVID-19 vaccine. CDR3: CSVGRTENEKLFF. CDR3 DNA: TGCAGCGTCGGTCGGACGGAAAATGAAAAACTGTTTTTT.